One sample yielded the 27 T cell receptor beta chains listed below, sequenced in a study of B cell selection in AIRE deficiency. Sorting defined conventional CD4 T cells as CD4+CD127+. The method was immunoSEQ multiplex PCR; TCRdb's version includes in-frame clones alone and lacks a portion of them. This sample has fewer than 30,000 clones, with nearly 97% found just once. The sample comprised CD4+CD127+ conventional T cells sorted from PBMCs. These receptors came from a human donor in good health.

V and J are TRBV30 and TRBJ1-5; TRBD1 might be the D (5 bases). V lost 3 bases to trimming and J lost 4 bases, with 10 bases between them. Germline CDR1 is GTSNPN and CDR2 is SVGIG (reference sequence). CDR3 length: 13 amino acids. The CDR3 protein is CAWSFGANQPQHF. The CDR3 DNA reads TGTGCCTGGAGCTTTGGGGCGAATCAGCCCCAGCATTTT. The full variable domain, completed using reference TRBV30 and TRBJ1-5, is SQTIHQWPATLVQPVGSPLSLECTVEGTSNPNLYWYRQAAGRGLQLLFYSVGIGQISSEVPQNLSASRPQDRQFILSSKKLLLSDSGFYLCAWSFGANQPQHFGDGTRLSIL.

The CDR3 here is CASGTSATDTQYF. The CDR3 DNA is TGTGCCAGCGGGACTAGCGCCACAGATACGCAGTATTTT. The chain recombines TRBV2 with TRBJ2-3; TRBD2 matches at 10 bases. In germline, CDR1 is SNHLY, CDR2 FYNNEI. The CDR3 sequence is 13 residues long. With V trimmed by 8 bases and J by 2 bases, 1 base remained unmatched.

The chain carries TRBV4-2 and TRBJ1-1; no reliable D call. The germline gives CDR1 LGHNA, CDR2 YNFKEQ. Between the trimmed V and J ends, which lost 5 bases and 5 bases, there was a span of 12 bases. This CDR3 is built from 13 residues. In nucleotides, the CDR3 is TGTGCCAGCAGCTTTTTTGCGGGGACTGAAGCTTTCTTT. Protein: CASSFFAGTEAFF.

The gene calls are TRBV7-3 and TRBJ2-6; D unclear. CDR1 and CDR2 from the germline V gene are SGHTA and FQGTGA. V gave up 2 bases and J gave up 0 bases, with 5 bases separating them. The CDR3 extends over 15 amino acids. The CDR3 nucleotides read TGTGCCAGCAGCTTAGTCTCCTCTGGGGCCAACGTCCTGACTTTC. As protein: CASSLVSSGANVLTF.

This chain joins TRBV5-4 and TRBJ1-5; no reliable D call. V was clipped by 0 bases and J by 0 bases, with 7 bases between them. Germline CDR1 reads SGHNT; CDR2 reads YYREEE (reference sequence). The CDR3 is 15 residues long. CDR3 amino acids: CASSLVIDSNQPQHF. CDR3 nucleotides: TGTGCCAGCAGCTTGGTTATCGATAGCAATCAGCCCCAGCATTTT.

The J gene is TRBJ2-3, the V gene TRBV6-5; D unresolved. Germline V gives CDR1 MNHEY, CDR2 SVGAGI. The CDR3 contains 14 residues. The V and J ends lost 3 bases and 3 bases respectively, with 10 bases between them. The CDR3 nucleotides read TGTGCCAGCAGTTATCTCGGACGGACAGATACGCAGTATTTT. Encoded protein: CASSYLGRTDTQYF.

The chain couples TRBV30 to TRBJ1-1, with D tentatively TRBD1 (5 bases). The CDR3 contains 14 residues. Germline CDR1 GTSNPN, CDR2 SVGIG (reference sequence). Trimming left V 1 base short and J 5 bases short, with 14 bases between. CDR3 DNA sequence: TGTGCCTGGAGTGGGCCCCTACGGGGGACTGAAGCTTTCTTT. This sequence encodes CAWSGPLRGTEAFF.

The chain employs TRBV5-4 and TRBJ2-5, with 10 bases matching TRBD2. After removal of 0 bases from V and 5 bases from J, the junction contained 7 bases not matched to a gene. This CDR3 has 16 residues. From germline, CDR1 is SGHNT and CDR2 YYREEE (reference sequence). CDR3 DNA sequence: TGTGCCAGCAGCTTGGAAGCGGGAGGGCGTGGGGAGACCCAGTACTTC. Its protein is CASSLEAGGRGETQYF.

The chain couples TRBV7-2 to TRBJ1-5; D gene ambiguous. The germline gives CDR1 SGHTA, CDR2 FQGNSA. This CDR3 is 16 amino acids long. The V gene lost 4 bases and the J gene lost 5 bases, with 18 bases spanning the gap. The CDR3 DNA sequence: TGTGCCAGCAGCTATGCAGGAGGGTTGACCTATCAGCCCCAGCATTTT. Amino acid sequence: CASSYAGGLTYQPQHF.

CDR3 in DNA: TGTGCCAGCAGCCCCTGGGACAGTCCAAGGACTGAAGCTTTCTTT. Translated: CASSPWDSPRTEAFF. The gene calls are TRBV11-2 and TRBJ1-1, with 7 bases identical to TRBD1. CDR1 SGHAT and CDR2 FQNNGV come from the germline V gene. The CDR3 runs to 15 residues. J gave up 5 bases and V 5 bases, and 11 bases lay outside the gene matches.

The chain links TRBV5-4 to TRBJ1-6; TRBD1 is a possible D gene (6 bases). Germline CDR1 is SGHNT and CDR2 is YYREEE (reference sequence). The CDR3 contains 16 residues. V was trimmed by 4 bases and J by 0 bases, leaving 11 bases between them. CDR3 coding DNA: TGTGCCAGCAGCGCCGGGACAAGCTCCTATAATTCACCCCTCCACTTT. Protein sequence: CASSAGTSSYNSPLHF.

V usage is TRBV9 and J usage is TRBJ1-1; D ambiguous. The CDR3 is 15 residues long. Germline CDR1 and CDR2: SGDLS and YYNGEE. The V gene lost 1 base and the J gene lost 4 bases, with 14 bases spanning the gap. For the CDR3, the DNA is TGTGCCAGCAGCGTAAACCAAGCTGGGAGCACTGAAGCTTTCTTT. Its translation: CASSVNQAGSTEAFF.

The genes are TRBV2 and TRBJ2-3; D unresolved. V lost 3 bases, J lost 2 bases, and 9 bases lay in between. Looked up from germline, CDR1 is SNHLY and CDR2 is FYNNEI. The CDR3 runs to 14 residues. This CDR3 reads CASSDGRTTDTQYF. The CDR3 region has the DNA TGTGCCAGCAGTGATGGGCGTACCACAGATACGCAGTATTTT.

V gene TRBV7-9 combines with J gene TRBJ1-5; D not certain. Looked up from germline, CDR1 is SEHNR and CDR2 is FQNEAQ (reference sequence). The V gene lost 5 bases and the J gene lost 0 bases, with 14 bases spanning the gap. The CDR3 loop spans 16 amino acids. DNA of the CDR3: TGTGCCAGCAGCCCCGCGGCCCGGCTTAGCAATCAGCCCCAGCATTTT. Translating gives CASSPAARLSNQPQHF. The whole variable domain, filled in from reference TRBV7-9 and TRBJ1-5, reads DTGVSQNPRHKITKRGQNVTFRCDPISEHNRLYWYRQTLGQGPEFLTYFQNEAQLEKSRLLSDRFSAERPKGSFSTLEIQRTEQGDSAMYLCASSPAARLSNQPQHFGDGTRLSIL.

The chain combines TRBV2 with TRBJ1-2; D unclear. This CDR3 is built from 13 residues. CDR1 SNHLY and CDR2 FYNNEI come from the germline V gene. The V end lost 1 base, the J end lost 8 bases, and 11 bases lay between the germline ends. The CDR3 loop is CASSEGVKVGYTF. The DNA of the CDR3 is TGTGCCAGCAGTGAAGGGGTTAAAGTAGGCTACACCTTC.

The chain has TRBV11-2 and TRBJ1-4, with TRBD1 matching over 10 bases. From germline, CDR1 is SGHAT and CDR2 FQNNGV. V lost 5 bases and J lost 6; bases outside the gene matches: 3. The CDR3 totals 14 residues. The CDR3: CASSVGQGDEKLFF. The CDR3 coding sequence is TGTGCCAGCAGCGTAGGACAGGGGGATGAAAAACTGTTTTTT.

The chain has TRBV6-6 and TRBJ1-3; D possibly corresponds to TRBD1 (5 bases). This CDR3 comprises 15 residues. Germline CDR1 MNHNY, CDR2 SVGAGI (reference sequence). With 4 bases removed from V and 6 bases from J, the gap between germline ends came to 16 bases. CDR3 DNA: TGTGCCAGCAGTTTAGGAGGGGATACGGAAAACACCATATATTTT. It specifies CASSLGGDTENTIYF.

This clone appeared once. The rearrangement links TRBV11-2 to TRBJ2-5; TRBD2 aligns across 14 bases. This CDR3 contains 17 residues. V was clipped by 5 bases and J by 5 bases; unmatched bases: 10. Germline V gene data show CDR1 as SGHAT and CDR2 as FQNNGV. The CDR3 reads CASSPGTSGGRSETQYF. For the CDR3, the DNA is TGTGCCAGCAGCCCCGGGACTAGCGGGGGAAGATCGGAGACCCAGTACTTC.

The rearrangement links TRBV5-4 to TRBJ2-5; 11 positions match TRBD1. J gave up 4 bases and V 3 bases, and 5 bases lay outside the gene matches. The germline V gene has CDR1 SGHNT and CDR2 YYREEE (reference sequence). The CDR3 sequence is 15 residues long. The CDR3 sequence is CASSWTGGIGETQYF. The DNA of the CDR3 is TGTGCCAGCAGCTGGACAGGGGGCATAGGAGAGACCCAGTACTTC.

The chain is built from TRBV6-1 and TRBJ1-5; D is uncertain. The germline V gene encodes CDR1 MNHNS and CDR2 SASEGT. The CDR3 has 14 amino acids. V lost 4 bases, J lost 3 bases, and 10 bases lay in between. CDR3 protein: CASSVRSTNQPQHF. In DNA form, the CDR3 reads TGTGCCAGCAGTGTCAGGAGTACCAATCAGCCCCAGCATTTT.

This clone came up once. V gene TRBV29-1 combines with J gene TRBJ1-1; D ambiguous. From germline, CDR1 is SQVTM and CDR2 ANQGSEA. The V and J ends lost 5 bases and 0 bases respectively, with 4 bases between them. The CDR3 is made up of 11 amino acids. The CDR3 is CSVSVNTEAFF. CDR3 bases: TGCAGCGTTTCAGTGAACACTGAAGCTTTCTTT.

The V gene is TRBV5-6, the J gene TRBJ2-1; possible D gene TRBD1, 5 bases. This CDR3 has 16 amino acids. Germline CDR1 SGHDT, CDR2 YYEEEE. Trimming cost V 1 base and J 2 bases, with 13 bases left between them. CDR3 bases: TGTGCCAGCAGCTTGAGGGGCCAACCTACCTACAATGAGCAGTTCTTC. This translates into CASSLRGQPTYNEQFF.

This sequence joins TRBV18 and TRBJ1-1; D unclear. The CDR3 sequence is 14 residues long. Germline V CDR1 and CDR2: KGHSH, LQKENI. V was cut by 3 bases and J by 1 base, with 9 bases left in between. The CDR3 loop reads CASSPSQANTEAFF. The CDR3 nucleotides are TGTGCCAGCTCACCTAGTCAGGCGAACACTGAAGCTTTCTTT.

J is TRBJ1-3 and V is TRBV9; possible D gene TRBD1, 6 bases. This CDR3 is built from 14 residues. The germline V gene encodes CDR1 SGDLS and CDR2 YYNGEE. V was clipped by 7 bases and J by 2 bases, with 13 bases between them. This CDR3 reads CASQGRGAGNTIYF. In DNA form, the CDR3 reads TGTGCCAGCCAGGGTAGGGGGGCTGGAAACACCATATATTTT.

V gene TRBV19 combines with J gene TRBJ2-3; D might be TRBD1 or TRBD2, each matching 5 bases. Germline V gene data show CDR1 as LNHDA and CDR2 as SQIVND (reference sequence). The CDR3 has 16 amino acids. V was clipped by 3 bases and J by 2 bases, with 15 bases between them. In DNA, the CDR3 is TGTGCCAGTAGTATTGCTCGCTGGGGGACCACAGATACGCAGTATTTT. Its translation: CASSIARWGTTDTQYF.

In its sample, this clone was seen once. The V call is TRBV5-1, the J call TRBJ2-3, with TRBD2 matching over 9 bases. Trimming cost V 2 bases and J 6 bases; bases outside gene matches: 10. The CDR3 spans 16 residues. CDR1 is SGHRS and CDR2 is YFSETQ in the germline V gene. CDR3 coding DNA: TGCGCCAGCAGCTTCATGTCTAGCGGGGTGTTTGATACGCAGTATTTT. Translating it yields CASSFMSSGVFDTQYF.

The rearrangement joins TRBV30 to TRBJ1-1; no clear D gene. From germline, CDR1 is GTSNPN and CDR2 SVGIG (reference sequence). The CDR3 length is 12 residues. Trimming cost V 4 bases and J 5 bases, with 11 bases left between them. The CDR3 DNA reads TGTGCCTGGACAGGAGGGAGGACTGAAGCTTTCTTT. It yields the protein CAWTGGRTEAFF.